This TCR beta chain emerged from a study of blood T cell repertoires in COVID-19. Study in general: Recovery meant two consecutive negative NP/OP PCR tests, professional clearance, or resolved symptoms. The study drew acute and convalescent COVID-19 samples from the United States, Italy and Spain.

Those enrolled, adults aged roughly 18 to 89 years, came from around 25 US areas. This CDR3 contains 16 residues. V gave up 0 bases and J gave up 6 bases, with 16 bases separating them. CDR1 LGHDT and CDR2 YNNKEL come from the germline V gene (reference sequence). In the authors' methods: How many nucleated cells were present was estimated from reference gene primer amplification. The table came from immunoSEQ multiplex PCR; TCRdb's copy has only in-frame clones and leaves some out. V and J calls plus clone size are reproduced from that table; the DNA served to infer D and trimming. The sample includes 120,000 to 150,000 clones, approximately 87% seen only once; the top ten take around 3.9%.

The sample taken for sequencing was PBMCs or T cells enriched from blood (not recorded which). J is TRBJ2-3 and V is TRBV3-1 (or the pseudogene TRBV3-2); D might be TRBD1 (6 bases). The clonotype comes from a man aged 50 to 60 in a cohort exposed to, infected with or recovered from COVID-19 (not recorded which). For the CDR3, the DNA is TGTGCCAGCAGCCAAGATCCCTTTGGGGGCCCGGATACGCAGTATTTT. Translation: CASSQDPFGGPDTQYF.